These T cell receptor beta chains were read from a single sample in a study of CD8 T cells in Susac syndrome. Using its own MiXCR run on the immunoSEQ multiplex PCR reads, TCRdb lists one record per CDR3 protein. Counted here are about 200,000 distinct CDR3 sequences, about 95% occurring once; the ten biggest clones make up roughly 0.088%. The specimen was CD4+ T cells from PBMCs. The receptors here all came from a human donor with multiple sclerosis. Each CDR3 is given with its conserved first and last residue. The D gene is left open where the match is weak. Only part of the rows carry a size: once, few, many, or a class if the clone is expanded.

TGTGCCAGCAGCCCATCACAGGTTCCCTCTGAAGCTTTCTTT CASSPSQVPSEAFF TRBV4-2 NA TRBJ1-1 NA
TGTGCCAGCTCACCCTTAGGGGGCCCCCCGAGGGACGAGCAGTACTTC CASSPLGGPPRDEQYF TRBV18 TRBD1 TRBJ2-7 NA
TGTGCCAGCAGCTTAGACCGGGACAGGGAGTACTTC CASSLDRDREYF TRBV11-3 TRBD1 TRBJ2-7 NA
TGCAGCGTGTCGACCCCCACGGCCACTGAAGCTTTCTTT CSVSTPTATEAFF TRBV29-1 NA TRBJ1-1 NA
TGCGCCAGCAGCTTGAGCGCGGCCCGGAGCGGAGGAGAGCAGTTCTTC CASSLSAARSGGEQFF TRBV5-1 NA TRBJ2-1 NA
TGTGCCAGCAGCTTGAGGGTAGACTTACAAGAGACCCAGTACTTC CASSLRVDLQETQYF TRBV5-4 NA TRBJ2-5 NA
TGCGCCAGCAACCGGGGGGACACTGAAGCTTTCTTT CASNRGDTEAFF TRBV10-2 NA TRBJ1-1 NA
TGCGCCAGCAGCCAAGCCTCCGGAGGGCAGTACTTC CASSQASGGQYF TRBV4-1 NA TRBJ2-7 NA
TGTGCCATCAGTGAGTCTCCGGGAGGTCTCAATGAGCAGTTCTTC CAISESPGGLNEQFF TRBV10-3 TRBD2 TRBJ2-1 NA
TGTGCCAGCAGTTACTCTTACAGGGAAACCGGGGTGACCCAGTACTTC CASSYSYRETGVTQYF TRBV6-5 NA TRBJ2-5 NA
TGCAGCGTTCAGGGGACCAGCTCTGGAAACACCATATATTTT CSVQGTSSGNTIYF TRBV29-1 NA TRBJ1-3 NA
TGTGCCAGCGGCTCCCGGAGAAATCAGCCCCAGCATTTT CASGSRRNQPQHF TRBV6-5 NA TRBJ1-5 NA
TGTGCCAGCAGAAAGAGCGGGAGAGAGACCCAGTACTTC CASRKSGRETQYF TRBV7-9 TRBD2 TRBJ2-5 NA
TGTGCCAGCAGCCAGGGGGACACCGGGGAGCTGTTTTTT CASSQGDTGELFF TRBV3-1 NA TRBJ2-2 few
TGTGCCAGCGGCCAAGAGACCCAGTACTTC CASGQETQYF TRBV11-2 NA TRBJ2-5 NA
TGTGCCAGCAGCTTAGGCAGGAAGCGGGGCCTCAATGAGCAGTTCTTC CASSLGRKRGLNEQFF TRBV7-9 TRBD2 TRBJ2-1 NA
TGTGCCAGCAGCGTAGAAGGTGGGGGGCAAGAGACCCAGTACTTC CASSVEGGGQETQYF TRBV9 NA TRBJ2-5 NA
TGTGCCAGCAGCTCGGGAGATTATGGCTACACCTTC CASSSGDYGYTF TRBV3-1 NA TRBJ1-2 NA
TGTGCCAGCACCTACAACACCAAGGGGGCCGATACGCAGTATTTT CASTYNTKGADTQYF TRBV12-3/TRBV12-4 TRBD1 TRBJ2-3 NA
TGTGCCAGCAGCTTGGATCGATCCCACGAGCAGTACTTC CASSLDRSHEQYF TRBV5-4 NA TRBJ2-7 NA
TGCAGCGTGGCCAGGGAAACTGAAGCTTTCTTT CSVARETEAFF TRBV29-1 NA TRBJ1-1 NA
TGCGCCAGCAGCTTGGAGACGGACACCTACGAGCAGTACTTC CASSLETDTYEQYF TRBV5-1 NA TRBJ2-7 NA
TGTGCCAGCAGCTTGGGGGGGGCCACAGATACGCAGTATTTT CASSLGGATDTQYF TRBV7-9 NA TRBJ2-3 NA
TGCAGTGCTAGAGTCCCGAGAACGTACGAGCAGTACTTC CSARVPRTYEQYF TRBV20-1 NA TRBJ2-7 NA
TGTGCTTACGGCCGGGACAGTCCCAATGAGCAGTTCTTC CAYGRDSPNEQFF TRBV30 TRBD1 TRBJ2-1 NA
TGCAGGCTGTCTAGCGGGAGTGGTGAGCAGTACTTC CRLSSGSGEQYF TRBV20-1 TRBD2 TRBJ2-7 once
TGTGCCAGTAGTATGAGCAGCTATGGCTACACCTTC CASSMSSYGYTF TRBV19 NA TRBJ1-2 NA
TGCAGCGTTGAAGGGGGAAGGACTCACGAGCAGTACTTC CSVEGGRTHEQYF TRBV29-1 NA TRBJ2-7 NA
TGCAGCGTTGAAGGCAACACAGATACGCAGTATTTT CSVEGNTDTQYF TRBV29-1 NA TRBJ2-3 once
TGTGCCAGCAGCTTAGGGAAGAATACGCAGTATTTT CASSLGKNTQYF TRBV7-9 NA TRBJ2-3 NA
TGTGCCAGCAGCCAAGGAATAGGGGTGCAGTATTTT CASSQGIGVQYF TRBV3-1 NA TRBJ2-3 NA
TGTGCCTGGAGTGTACACAGGGAAACTGAAGCTTTCTTT CAWSVHRETEAFF TRBV30 NA TRBJ1-1 NA
TGCAGCGTACGGGACCTCCACACTGAAGCTTTCTTT CSVRDLHTEAFF TRBV29-1 NA TRBJ1-1 NA
TGTGCCACCAGCAGAGTGCCGGGACGGGGGAACACTGAAGCTTTCTTT CATSRVPGRGNTEAFF TRBV15 NA TRBJ1-1 NA
TGTGCCAGCTCACCAGCGGCTACGAACACCGGGGAGCTGTTTTTT CASSPAATNTGELFF TRBV18 NA TRBJ2-2 once